This T cell receptor (beta chain) is from a study of beta chain features in type 1 diabetes. Study observations and caveats: Fewer insertions but more deletions were seen at VDJ junctions in type 1 diabetes patients.

The collection from each donor was one heparinised blood draw averaging roughly 0.12 L. Central memory, naive, regulatory and stem cell-like memory CD4+ cells were sorted by CD45RO/CCR7/CD25/CD127/CD95/CD27. The V end was cut by 1 base, the J end by 0 bases, with 11 bases between. CDR1 and CDR2 (germline): SQVTM, ANQGSEA. The CDR3 spans 15 residues. This clone was seen only a few times. The antigen is unknown. Expressed TCRB transcripts were sequenced, since all the RNA that had been isolated was reverse transcribed. Sequencing was performed with immunoSEQ multiplex PCR; in TCRdb, only in-frame clones are kept and a portion is missing. This table holds more than 150,000 clones, 13% found once.

This clonotype was obtained from a woman aged 18-30 years in good health. Source material: central memory CD4+ T cells from blood. This sequence joins TRBV29-1 and TRBJ2-3; maybe TRBD2 (5 bases). In DNA, the CDR3 is TGCAGCGTTGAAGCACGGGAAGGAAGCACAGATACGCAGTATTTT. As protein: CSVEAREGSTDTQYF.